This T cell receptor (beta chain) is drawn from a study of blood T cell repertoires in COVID-19. Study-level information: Specimens from acute and convalescent COVID-19 originated in the United States, Italy and Spain. T cells, B-cell-depleted T cells, or PBMCs provided the cDNA or gDNA that served as material.

Original processing methods: Cell counts per sample came from amplifying reference gene primers. This table comes from immunoSEQ multiplex PCR, and its TCRdb copy is limited to in-frame clones, with some not included. V and J calls and clone size are as listed in that table; D and trimming were resolved from the DNA. The data contain 150,000 to 200,000 clones, 87% of them singletons. Germline lookup yields CDR1 LGHNA and CDR2 YNFKEQ. J lost 2 bases, V lost 4 bases, and 2 bases had no gene match. CDR3 length: 13 residues. This TCR was sampled from a man aged 35 to 55 with active or convalescent COVID-19. The sequencing input was peripheral blood. This chain uses TRBV4-2 with TRBJ2-7; 7 nucleotides align to TRBD1. CDR3: CASSRTGPYEQYF. CDR3 DNA sequence: TGTGCCAGCAGCCGGACAGGTCCCTACGAGCAGTACTTC.